One and the same sample provided the 23 T cell receptor beta chains below, sequenced in a study of blood T cell repertoires in COVID-19 (TCRdb year 2020). Libraries came from the immunoSEQ multiplex PCR assay. TCRdb holds this immuneACCESS table with in-frame rearrangements only. Some clones are missing; in checked studies, unresolved V genes explain under half, and the rest has no known cause. The sample table holds 100,000 to 150,000 clones, of which 88% were seen once. Roughly 2.1% of the sample is held by the ten biggest clonotypes. The sequenced sample consisted of peripheral blood. The receptors derive from a man between 65 and 85 years old with active COVID-19.

The chain employs TRBV20-1 and TRBJ2-7; 11 bases map to TRBD2. This CDR3 spans 14 amino acids. From germline, CDR1 is DFQATT and CDR2 SNEGSKA (reference sequence). V was pared by 3 bases and J by 7 bases, with 8 bases of the junction left unmatched. The CDR3 nucleotides read TGCAGTGCTAGTGATACTAGCGGGAGTTCTGAGCAGTACTTC. Translation: CSASDTSGSSEQYF.

The table lists this clone with a count of one. The gene calls are TRBV25-1 and TRBJ1-1; a weak D match, TRBD1 (6 bases). Trimming removed 4 bases at V and 6 bases at J, with 21 bases between. This CDR3 spans 16 amino acids. The germline CDR1 and CDR2 sequences are MGHDK and SYGVNS. CDR3 nucleotide sequence: TGTGCCAGCAGTGGGAGCCGGGGAAGGGGGAATGCTGAAGCTTTCTTT. Encoded protein: CASSGSRGRGNAEAFF.

The chain links TRBV7-9 to TRBJ2-3; the D is unclear. With 5 bases removed from V and 1 base from J, the gap between germline ends came to 13 bases. There are 15 residues in the CDR3. Germline assignment: CDR1 SEHNR and CDR2 FQNEAQ (reference sequence). The DNA for the CDR3 is TGTGCCAGCAGCCCGACAAGGCTCCGCACAGATACGCAGTATTTT. Translation gives CASSPTRLRTDTQYF. Variable domain in full (rest from reference TRBV7-9 and TRBJ2-3): DTGVSQNPRHKITKRGQNVTFRCDPISEHNRLYWYRQTLGQGPEFLTYFQNEAQLEKSRLLSDRFSAERPKGSFSTLEIQRTEQGDSAMYLCASSPTRLRTDTQYFGPGTRLTVL.

The chain recombines TRBV19 with TRBJ1-6; perhaps TRBD1 as D (6 bases). The CDR3 loop spans 13 amino acids. Trimming shortened V by 9 bases and J by 10 bases, and 16 bases separated the two germline ends. Germline V gives CDR1 LNHDA, CDR2 SQIVND (reference sequence). The CDR3 DNA follows: TGTGCCAGCCGTCAGGGGCGGAGATCACCCCTCCACTTT. As protein: CASRQGRRSPLHF.

A note on this clone: At the DNA level, this CDR3 is encoded by other sequences in the same sample as well. The chain couples TRBV30 to TRBJ2-3; D is ambiguous. The V gene's germline CDR1 is GTSNPN and CDR2 SVGIG (reference sequence). Trimming left V 1 base short and J 5 bases short, with 4 bases between. CDR3 length: 11 residues. The DNA for the CDR3 is TGTGCCTGGAGTGGAGGAGATACGCAGTATTTT. Translated, it gives CAWSGGDTQYF.

CDR3: CASSESGLSREQYF. The CDR3 coding sequence is TGCGCCAGCAGTGAGTCTGGACTATCTCGAGAGCAGTACTTC. The chain uses TRBV10-1 and TRBJ2-7; D possibly corresponds to TRBD2 (6 bases). V lost 0 bases to trimming and J lost 7 bases, with 13 bases between them. The germline CDR1 and CDR2 sequences are WNHNN and SYGVQD (reference sequence). CDR3 length: 14 amino acids.

The chain recombines TRBV3-1 (or the pseudogene TRBV3-2) with TRBJ2-5, with D tentatively TRBD1 (6 bases). This CDR3 contains 15 residues. CDR1 is LGHDT, CDR2 YNNKEL, per germline (reference sequence). Trimming pared 3 bases from V and 0 bases from J, leaving 11 bases between. CDR3 sequence: CASSQRTGYQETQYF. Here the CDR3 DNA reads TGTGCCAGCAGCCAGCGCACAGGGTACCAAGAGACCCAGTACTTC.

The chain couples TRBV24-1 to TRBJ1-1, with TRBD1 matching over 8 bases. This CDR3 region has 15 residues. V shed 5 bases, J shed 2 bases, and the junction held 6 bases outside the gene matches. Germline CDR1 is KGHDR and CDR2 is SFDVKD. The CDR3 loop is CATSGGGQGNTEAFF. The DNA of the CDR3 is TGTGCCACCAGTGGCGGCGGACAGGGAAACACTGAAGCTTTCTTT.

V and J are TRBV6-6 and TRBJ1-4; TRBD1 might be the D (5 bases). V was shortened by 6 bases and J by 6 bases, with 5 bases between the two germline ends. The CDR3 is 11 amino acids. Germline CDR1 is MNHNY and CDR2 is SVGAGI (reference sequence). The CDR3 here is CASRTDEKLFF. CDR3 in DNA: TGTGCCAGCAGGACAGATGAAAAACTGTTTTTT.

The chain couples TRBV4-1 to TRBJ2-7; D may be TRBD2 (5 bases). The length of the CDR3 is 17 residues. The V gene's germline CDR1 is MGHRA and CDR2 YSYEKL. Trimming removed 1 base at V and 0 bases at J, with 16 bases between. In nucleotides, the CDR3 is TGCGCCAGCAGCCAAGGACTACTAGGAACGAGCTCCTACGAGCAGTACTTC. Translating gives CASSQGLLGTSSYEQYF.

As for this clone: An end of the junction does not agree with germline; a read error may underlie this. The V call is TRBV7-7, the J call TRBJ2-3; D ambiguous. In germline, CDR1 is SSHAT, CDR2 FNYEAQ (reference sequence). This CDR3 region has 13 residues. The DNA of the CDR3 is TGTGCTAGCAGCTTGGCGGCCCAAGATACGCAGTATTTT. This encodes CASSLAAQDTQYF.

The CDR3 loop reads CASSEGQGRTEAFF. The CDR3 nucleotides are TGTGCCAGCTCCGAGGGACAGGGACGCACTGAAGCTTTCTTT. J is TRBJ1-1 and V is TRBV18, with 9 bases aligning to TRBD1. The CDR3 runs 14 residues. V lost 6 bases to trimming and J lost 4 bases; unmatched junction nucleotides: 6. Germline CDR1 and CDR2: KGHSH and LQKENI.

The DNA for the CDR3 is TGTGCCAGCAGCTCAGGACAGGCGGGGCTATATGGCTACACCTTC. This encodes CASSSGQAGLYGYTF. This chain connects TRBV11-2 to TRBJ1-2, with 7 bases aligning to TRBD1. In germline, CDR1 is SGHAT, CDR2 FQNNGV. This CDR3 spans 15 amino acids. The junction had 10 bases not matched to a gene; V was cut back by 4 bases and J by 5 bases.

The gene calls are TRBV18 and TRBJ1-1; tentatively, D is TRBD1 (5 bases). The germline V and J ends were trimmed by 3 bases and 1 base, with 9 bases remaining between them. This CDR3 spans 14 amino acids. Germline values: CDR1 KGHSH, CDR2 LQKENI. DNA of the CDR3: TGTGCCAGCTCACCTCCCGGGGGGAACACTGAAGCTTTCTTT. Amino acid sequence: CASSPPGGNTEAFF.

This clone was seen a handful of times. This chain connects TRBV9 to TRBJ2-2; D possibly corresponds to TRBD2 (6 bases). The ends were cut back, 0 bases at V and 4 bases at J, with 10 bases in the middle. Germline lookup yields CDR1 SGDLS and CDR2 YYNGEE. This CDR3 region has 15 residues. This CDR3 reads CASSVGRVGTGELFF. In DNA, the CDR3 is TGTGCCAGCAGCGTAGGGAGGGTTGGCACCGGGGAGCTGTTTTTT.

The CDR3 DNA sequence: TGTGCCAGCAGCCTCGACAGGGGCAATGAGCAGTTCTTC. Protein: CASSLDRGNEQFF. This chain uses TRBV5-6 with TRBJ2-1; TRBD1 agrees at 8 bases. Unmatched junction bases numbered 3, after V lost 4 bases and J lost 6 bases. Germline CDR1 reads SGHDT; CDR2 reads YYEEEE. The CDR3 runs 13 residues.

V usage is TRBV6-6 and J usage is TRBJ2-5; maybe TRBD2 (6 bases). Germline values: CDR1 MNHNY, CDR2 SVGAGI (reference sequence). Trimming cost V 0 bases and J 4 bases, with 12 bases left between them. The CDR3 consists of 15 residues. The CDR3 loop is CASSYSRQGGETQYF. The CDR3 DNA follows: TGTGCCAGCAGTTACTCGCGGCAGGGAGGAGAGACCCAGTACTTC.

CDR3 DNA: TGTGCCATCAGTGGTGTGAGCGGGAGGGCCGCCGGGGAGCTGTTTTTT. Protein sequence: CAISGVSGRAAGELFF. The chain combines TRBV10-3 with TRBJ2-2, with 10 bases matching TRBD2. Germline V gene lookup returns CDR1 ENHRY and CDR2 SYGVKD. This CDR3 is 16 amino acids long. V trimming: 4 bases; J trimming: 6 bases; junction bases outside the gene matches: 8.

The V call is TRBV29-1, the J call TRBJ2-1; 7 bases are shared with TRBD1. V lost 6 bases to trimming and J lost 1 base; unmatched junction nucleotides: 3. The CDR3 is made up of 13 amino acids. The germline gives CDR1 SQVTM, CDR2 ANQGSEA. The CDR3 is CSVPGQSYNEQFF. In DNA form, the CDR3 reads TGCAGCGTACCGGGACAGTCCTACAATGAGCAGTTCTTC.

This clone has a handful of counts. The chain carries TRBV10-1 and TRBJ1-2, with no clear D. The CDR3 length is 11 residues. V lost 5 bases, J lost 6 bases, and 7 bases lay in between. Per the germline V gene, CDR1 is WNHNN and CDR2 is SYGVQD (reference sequence). CDR3 sequence reads: CASSSIDGYTF. As DNA, the CDR3 is TGCGCCAGCAGTTCCATAGATGGCTACACCTTC.

The CDR3 nucleotides read TGTGCCTGGAGTACAGGGCGTGGGACTGAAGCTTTCTTT. Protein product: CAWSTGRGTEAFF. The J gene is TRBJ1-1, the V gene TRBV30; tentative D call: TRBD1 (6 bases). The CDR3 runs to 13 residues. Germline-derived CDR1 and CDR2 are GTSNPN and SVGIG (reference sequence). V was clipped by 2 bases and J by 5 bases, with 12 bases between them.

The gene calls are TRBV11-2 and TRBJ2-5; D might be TRBD1 (5 bases). CDR3 length: 14 amino acids. Germline lookup yields CDR1 SGHAT and CDR2 FQNNGV. The germline V and J ends were trimmed by 4 bases and 5 bases, with 14 bases remaining between them. The CDR3 nucleotides are TGTGCCAGCAGCTGGCAGGGAAATCCGGAGACCCAGTACTTC. Amino acids: CASSWQGNPETQYF.

The rearrangement links TRBV4-3 to TRBJ2-1, with D perhaps TRBD1 (6 bases). V gave up 0 bases and J gave up 6 bases, with 18 bases separating them. Germline assignment: CDR1 LGHNA and CDR2 YSLEER. The CDR3 runs to 17 residues. CDR3 bases: TGCGCCAGCAGCCAAGATCGAGGTTCCGGGACATCCAATGAGCAGTTCTTC. Translation: CASSQDRGSGTSNEQFF.